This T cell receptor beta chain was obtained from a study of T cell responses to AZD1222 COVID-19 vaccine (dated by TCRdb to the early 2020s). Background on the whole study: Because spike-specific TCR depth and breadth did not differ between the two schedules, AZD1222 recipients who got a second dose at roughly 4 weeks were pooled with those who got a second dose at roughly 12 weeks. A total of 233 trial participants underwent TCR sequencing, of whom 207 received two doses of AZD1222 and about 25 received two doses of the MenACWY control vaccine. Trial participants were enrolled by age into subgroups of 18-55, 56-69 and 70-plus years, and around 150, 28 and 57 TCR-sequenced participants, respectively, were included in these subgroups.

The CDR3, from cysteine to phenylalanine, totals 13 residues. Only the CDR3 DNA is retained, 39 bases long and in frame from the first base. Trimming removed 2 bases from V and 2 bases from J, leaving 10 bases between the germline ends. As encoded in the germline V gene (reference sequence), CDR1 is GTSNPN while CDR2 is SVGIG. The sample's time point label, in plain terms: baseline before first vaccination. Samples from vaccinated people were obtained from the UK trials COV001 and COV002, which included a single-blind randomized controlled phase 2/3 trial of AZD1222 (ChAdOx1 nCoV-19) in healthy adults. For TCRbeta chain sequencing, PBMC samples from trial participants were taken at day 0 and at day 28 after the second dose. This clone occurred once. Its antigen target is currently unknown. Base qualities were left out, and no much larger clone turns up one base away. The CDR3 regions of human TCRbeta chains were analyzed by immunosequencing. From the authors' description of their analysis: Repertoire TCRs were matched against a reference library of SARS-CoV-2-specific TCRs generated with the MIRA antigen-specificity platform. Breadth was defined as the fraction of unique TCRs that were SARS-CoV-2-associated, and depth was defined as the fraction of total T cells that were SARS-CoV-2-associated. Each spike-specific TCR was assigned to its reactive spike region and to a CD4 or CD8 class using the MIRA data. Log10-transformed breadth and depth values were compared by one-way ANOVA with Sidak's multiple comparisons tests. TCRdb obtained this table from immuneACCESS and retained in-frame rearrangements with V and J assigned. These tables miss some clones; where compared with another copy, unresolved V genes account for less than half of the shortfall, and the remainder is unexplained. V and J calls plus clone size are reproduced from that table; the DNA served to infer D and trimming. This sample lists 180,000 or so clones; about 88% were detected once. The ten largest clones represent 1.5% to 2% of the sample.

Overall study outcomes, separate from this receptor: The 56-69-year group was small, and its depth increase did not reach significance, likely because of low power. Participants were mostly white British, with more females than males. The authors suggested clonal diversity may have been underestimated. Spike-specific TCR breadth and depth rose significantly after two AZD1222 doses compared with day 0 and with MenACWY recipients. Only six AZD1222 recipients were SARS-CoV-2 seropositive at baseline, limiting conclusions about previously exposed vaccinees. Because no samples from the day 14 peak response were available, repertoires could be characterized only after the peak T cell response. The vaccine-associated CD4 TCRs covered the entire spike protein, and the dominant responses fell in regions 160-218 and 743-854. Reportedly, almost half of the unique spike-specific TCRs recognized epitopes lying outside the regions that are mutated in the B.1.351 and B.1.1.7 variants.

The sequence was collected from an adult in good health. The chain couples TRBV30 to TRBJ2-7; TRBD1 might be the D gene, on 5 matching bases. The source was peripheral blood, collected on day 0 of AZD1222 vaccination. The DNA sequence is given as TGTGCCTGGAGTCAGGGTGCCCCCTACGAGCAGTACTTC. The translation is CAWSQGAPYEQYF.